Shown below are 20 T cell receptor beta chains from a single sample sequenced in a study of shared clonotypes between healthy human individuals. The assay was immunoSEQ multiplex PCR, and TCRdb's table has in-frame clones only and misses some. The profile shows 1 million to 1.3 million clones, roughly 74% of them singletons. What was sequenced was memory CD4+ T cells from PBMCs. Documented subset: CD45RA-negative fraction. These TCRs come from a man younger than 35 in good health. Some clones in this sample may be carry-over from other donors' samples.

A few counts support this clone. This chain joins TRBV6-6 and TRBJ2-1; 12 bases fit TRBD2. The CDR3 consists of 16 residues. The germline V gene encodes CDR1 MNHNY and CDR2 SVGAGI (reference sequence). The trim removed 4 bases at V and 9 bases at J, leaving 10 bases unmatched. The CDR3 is CASSSISSGRASEQFF. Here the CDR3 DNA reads TGTGCCAGCAGTTCGATTTCTAGCGGGAGGGCGAGTGAGCAGTTCTTC.

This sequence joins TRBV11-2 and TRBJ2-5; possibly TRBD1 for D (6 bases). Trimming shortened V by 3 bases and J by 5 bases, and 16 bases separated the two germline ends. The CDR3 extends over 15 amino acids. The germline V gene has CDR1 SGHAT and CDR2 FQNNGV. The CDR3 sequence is CASSFRAGAEETQYF. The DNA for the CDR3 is TGTGCCAGCAGCTTTCGGGCAGGGGCTGAGGAGACCCAGTACTTC.

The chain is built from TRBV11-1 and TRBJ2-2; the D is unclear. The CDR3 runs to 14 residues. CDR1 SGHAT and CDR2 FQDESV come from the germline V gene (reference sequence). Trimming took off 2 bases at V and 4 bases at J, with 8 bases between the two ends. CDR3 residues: CASSLIRFTGELFF. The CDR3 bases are TGTGCCAGCAGCTTAATCAGGTTCACCGGGGAGCTGTTTTTT.

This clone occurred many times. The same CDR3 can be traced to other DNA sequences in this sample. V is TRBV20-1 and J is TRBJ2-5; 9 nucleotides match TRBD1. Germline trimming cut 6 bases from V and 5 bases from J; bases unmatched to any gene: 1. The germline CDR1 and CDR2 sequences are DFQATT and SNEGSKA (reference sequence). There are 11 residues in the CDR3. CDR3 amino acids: CSADRGETQYF. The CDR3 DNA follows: TGCAGTGCCGACAGGGGGGAGACCCAGTACTTC.

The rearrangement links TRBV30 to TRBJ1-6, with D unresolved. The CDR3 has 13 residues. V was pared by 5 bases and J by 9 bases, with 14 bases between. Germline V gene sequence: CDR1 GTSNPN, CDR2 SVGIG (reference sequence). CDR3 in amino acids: CAWGYQRGSPLHF. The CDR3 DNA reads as TGTGCCTGGGGATACCAGCGGGGTTCACCCCTCCACTTT.

The CDR3, as DNA: TGTGCCAGCAGCCGACGGACTAGCGGCCTCCAAGAGACCCAGTACTTC. Amino acid sequence: CASSRRTSGLQETQYF. The rearrangement links TRBV7-2 to TRBJ2-5, with TRBD2 identical over 10 bases. The CDR3 is made up of 16 amino acids. V was pared by 5 bases and J by 1 base, with 7 bases of the junction left unmatched. CDR1 SGHTA and CDR2 FQGNSA come from the germline V gene.

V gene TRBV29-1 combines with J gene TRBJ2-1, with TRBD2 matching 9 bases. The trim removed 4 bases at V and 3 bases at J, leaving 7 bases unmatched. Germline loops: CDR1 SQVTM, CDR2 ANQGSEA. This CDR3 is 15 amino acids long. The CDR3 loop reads CSVGIAGVVYNEQFF. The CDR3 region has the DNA TGCAGCGTTGGAATAGCGGGAGTTGTCTACAATGAGCAGTTCTTC.

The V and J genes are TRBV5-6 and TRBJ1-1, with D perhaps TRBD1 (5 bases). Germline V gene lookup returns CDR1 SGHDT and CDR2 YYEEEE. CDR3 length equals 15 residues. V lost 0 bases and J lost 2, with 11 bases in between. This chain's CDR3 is CASSLGPGKNTEAFF. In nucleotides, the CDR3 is TGTGCCAGCAGCTTGGGGCCAGGGAAAAACACTGAAGCTTTCTTT.

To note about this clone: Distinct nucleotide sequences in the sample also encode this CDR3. CDR3 protein: CASSSTGGGGYTF. CDR3 DNA: TGTGCCAGCAGTTCGACAGGGGGAGGAGGCTACACCTTC. V gene TRBV28 combines with J gene TRBJ1-2; 9 bases are shared with TRBD1. Per the germline V gene, CDR1 is MDHEN and CDR2 is SYDVKM. After removal of 4 bases from V and 8 bases from J, the junction contained 5 bases not matched to a gene. CDR3 length: 13 residues.

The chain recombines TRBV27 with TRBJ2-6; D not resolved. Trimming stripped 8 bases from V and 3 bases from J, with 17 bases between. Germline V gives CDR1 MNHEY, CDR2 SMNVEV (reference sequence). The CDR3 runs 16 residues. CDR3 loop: CASGRADGNGANVLTF. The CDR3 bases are TGTGCCAGCGGACGGGCGGATGGGAATGGGGCCAACGTCCTGACTTTC.

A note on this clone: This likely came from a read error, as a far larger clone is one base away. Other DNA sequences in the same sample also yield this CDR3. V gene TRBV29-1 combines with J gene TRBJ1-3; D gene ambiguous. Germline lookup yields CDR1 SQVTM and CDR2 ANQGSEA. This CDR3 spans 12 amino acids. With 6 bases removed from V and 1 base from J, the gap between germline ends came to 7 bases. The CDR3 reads CSVRVSGNTIYF. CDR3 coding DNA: TGCAGCGTCAGAGTTTCTGGAAACACCATATATTTT.

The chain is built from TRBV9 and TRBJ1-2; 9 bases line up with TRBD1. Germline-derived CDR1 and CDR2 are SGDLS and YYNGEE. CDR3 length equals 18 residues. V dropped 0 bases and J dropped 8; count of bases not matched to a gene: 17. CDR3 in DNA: TGTGCCAGCAGCGTAGCCGCCCGGGAGGGACAGGGAAGAGGAGGCTACACCTTC. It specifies CASSVAAREGQGRGGYTF.

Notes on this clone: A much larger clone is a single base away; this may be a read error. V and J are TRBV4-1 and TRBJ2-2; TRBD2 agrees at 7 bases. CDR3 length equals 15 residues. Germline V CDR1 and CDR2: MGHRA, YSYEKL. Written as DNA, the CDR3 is TGCGCCAGCAGCCAAGAGAGTCAGGGAAGCGGGGAGCTGCTTTTT. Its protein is CASSQESQGSGELLF.

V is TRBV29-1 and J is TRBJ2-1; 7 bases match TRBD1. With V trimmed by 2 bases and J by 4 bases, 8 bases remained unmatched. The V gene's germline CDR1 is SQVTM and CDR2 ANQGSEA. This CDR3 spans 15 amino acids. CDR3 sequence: CSVELKDRRYNEQFF. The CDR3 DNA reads TGCAGCGTTGAACTAAAGGACAGGAGGTACAATGAGCAGTTCTTC.

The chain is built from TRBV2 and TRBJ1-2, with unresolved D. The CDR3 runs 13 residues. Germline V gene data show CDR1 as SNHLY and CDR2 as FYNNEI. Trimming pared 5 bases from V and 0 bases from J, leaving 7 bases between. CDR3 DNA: TGTGCCAGCAGTTTCGTTCCTAACTATGGCTACACCTTC. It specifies CASSFVPNYGYTF.

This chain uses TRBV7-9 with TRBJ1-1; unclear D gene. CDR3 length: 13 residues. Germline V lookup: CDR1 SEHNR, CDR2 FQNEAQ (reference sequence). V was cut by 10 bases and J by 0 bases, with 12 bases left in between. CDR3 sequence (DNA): TGTGCCACAGGACGGCACATGAACACTGAAGCTTTCTTT. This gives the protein CATGRHMNTEAFF.

The CDR3 sequence: CASSPGLAGRRVSDTQYF. CDR3 in DNA: TGTGCCAGCAGTCCCGGGCTAGCGGGGCGCCGGGTTTCAGATACGCAGTATTTT. This chain uses TRBV7-2 with TRBJ2-3; 9 bases match TRBD2. V lost 6 bases and J lost 4; bases outside the gene matches: 17. Germline loops: CDR1 SGHTA, CDR2 FQGNSA. The CDR3 consists of 18 residues.

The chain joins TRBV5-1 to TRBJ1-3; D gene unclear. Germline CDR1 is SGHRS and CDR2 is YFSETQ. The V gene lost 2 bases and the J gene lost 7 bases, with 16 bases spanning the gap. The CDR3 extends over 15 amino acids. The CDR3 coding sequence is TGCGCCAGCAGCTTTGGGAGCCCCTCGGGGAACACCATATATTTT. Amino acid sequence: CASSFGSPSGNTIYF.

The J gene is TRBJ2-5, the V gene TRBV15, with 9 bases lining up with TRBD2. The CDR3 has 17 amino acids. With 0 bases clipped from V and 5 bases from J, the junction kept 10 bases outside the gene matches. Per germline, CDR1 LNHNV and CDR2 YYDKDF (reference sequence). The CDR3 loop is CATSREPPGLAWETQYF. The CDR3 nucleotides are TGTGCCACCAGCAGAGAACCCCCGGGACTAGCTTGGGAGACCCAGTACTTC.

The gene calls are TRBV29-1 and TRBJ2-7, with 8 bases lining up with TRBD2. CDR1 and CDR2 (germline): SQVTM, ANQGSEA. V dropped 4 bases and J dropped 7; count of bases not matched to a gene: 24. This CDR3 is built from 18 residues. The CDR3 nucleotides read TGCAGCGTTGTTATGCAGCGGGAGCCTGGATACTCATTTTGGGAGCAGTACTTC. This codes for CSVVMQREPGYSFWEQYF.